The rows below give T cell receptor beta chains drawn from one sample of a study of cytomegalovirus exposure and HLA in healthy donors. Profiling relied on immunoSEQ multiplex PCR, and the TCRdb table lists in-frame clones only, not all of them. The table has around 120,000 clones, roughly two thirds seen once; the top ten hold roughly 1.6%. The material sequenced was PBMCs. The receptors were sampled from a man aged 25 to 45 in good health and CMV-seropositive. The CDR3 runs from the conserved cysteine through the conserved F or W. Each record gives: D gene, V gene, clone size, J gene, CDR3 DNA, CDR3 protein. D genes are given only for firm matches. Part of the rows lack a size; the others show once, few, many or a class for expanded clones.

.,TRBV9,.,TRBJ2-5,TGTGCCAGCAGCGCCAGACAGTACCAAGAGACCCAGTACTTC,CASSARQYQETQYF
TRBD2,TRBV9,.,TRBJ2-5,TGTGCCAGCAGCCCTGAACTATCGGTAGCGGGATATCGCCAAGAGACCCAGTACTTC,CASSPELSVAGYRQETQYF
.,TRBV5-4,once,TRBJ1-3,TGTGCCAGCAGCTTGTCGTCCGGGAATGGAAACACCATATATTTT,CASSLSSGNGNTIYF
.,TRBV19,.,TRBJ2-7,TGTGCCAGTAGTATCGTCTGGGGAGCGGTGTCCTACGAGCAGTACTTC,CASSIVWGAVSYEQYF
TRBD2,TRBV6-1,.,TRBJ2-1,TGTGCCAGCAGTGCCCCAAGGAGGGAGGGCCGTGATGAGCAGTTCTTC,CASSAPRREGRDEQFF
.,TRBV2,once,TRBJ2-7,TGTGCCAGCAGCGGGGGACAGCATAACGAGCAGTACTTC,CASSGGQHNEQYF
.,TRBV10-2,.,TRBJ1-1,TGCGCCAGCAGTGAGTCTCTGGGGGCCGCTGAAGCTTTCTTT,CASSESLGAAEAFF
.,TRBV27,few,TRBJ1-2,TGTGCCAGCAGTTTCATACAGGGAAACTATGGCTACACCTTC,CASSFIQGNYGYTF
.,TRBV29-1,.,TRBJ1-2,TGCAGCGTTGACACCTCCGGCTATGGCTACACCTTC,CSVDTSGYGYTF
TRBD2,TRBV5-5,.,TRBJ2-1,TGTGCCAGCAGCTTTTTGCTGCGGGGCGGGACTAGCGGAGGTAGGGAGCAGTTCTTC,CASSFLLRGGTSGGREQFF
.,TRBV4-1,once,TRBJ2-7,TGCGCCAGCAGCCAACGTGGTTCGCACGAGCAGTACTTC,CASSQRGSHEQYF
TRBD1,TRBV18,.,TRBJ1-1,TGTGCCAGCTCACAGCTTAACCTCTCTCCGGGACAGGGGGTAATGAACACTGAAGCTTTCTTT,CASSQLNLSPGQGVMNTEAFF
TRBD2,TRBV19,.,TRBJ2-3,TGTGCCAGGCGACCTCCCAAGCGGGAGGCTCCCCCCACCCGTTATACGCAGTATTTT,CARRPPKREAPPTRYTQYF
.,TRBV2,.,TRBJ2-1,TGTGCCAGCACTACTACCTTTTCCAATGAGCAGTTCTTC,CASTTTFSNEQFF
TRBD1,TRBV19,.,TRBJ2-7,TGTGCCAGTAGTAAGGACAGGGGGGAGTCCTACGAGCAGTACTTC,CASSKDRGESYEQYF
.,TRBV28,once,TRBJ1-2,TGTGCCAGCAGCCCCCCGGGAGGCGGTTTGGGCTACACCTTC,CASSPPGGGLGYTF
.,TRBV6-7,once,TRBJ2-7,TGTGCCAGCAGTTACTCAAGGGAGGTGGGGCCCTACGAGCAGTACTTC,CASSYSREVGPYEQYF
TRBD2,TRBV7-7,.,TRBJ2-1,TGTGCTAGCAGCAATAGCGGGGGGTACAATGAGCAGTTCTTC,CASSNSGGYNEQFF
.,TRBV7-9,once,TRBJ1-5,TGTTCCAGCAGCTTTTCTGATCAGCCCCAGCATTTT,CSSSFSDQPQHF
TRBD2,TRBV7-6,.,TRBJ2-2,TGTGCCAGCAGCTTATTGGCGGGAGATCCCGGGGAGCTGTTTTTT,CASSLLAGDPGELFF
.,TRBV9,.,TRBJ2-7,TGTGCCAGCAGCGTAGCACGCAGGGACTCCTACGAGCAGTACTTC,CASSVARRDSYEQYF
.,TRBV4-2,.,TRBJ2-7,TGTGCCAGCAGCCGAGTAGGGGGGGCTTTAGGTTACGAGCAGTACTTC,CASSRVGGALGYEQYF
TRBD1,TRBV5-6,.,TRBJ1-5,TGTGCCAGCAGCTTGATGGTGCAGGGGGTCCATCAGCCCCAGCATTTT,CASSLMVQGVHQPQHF